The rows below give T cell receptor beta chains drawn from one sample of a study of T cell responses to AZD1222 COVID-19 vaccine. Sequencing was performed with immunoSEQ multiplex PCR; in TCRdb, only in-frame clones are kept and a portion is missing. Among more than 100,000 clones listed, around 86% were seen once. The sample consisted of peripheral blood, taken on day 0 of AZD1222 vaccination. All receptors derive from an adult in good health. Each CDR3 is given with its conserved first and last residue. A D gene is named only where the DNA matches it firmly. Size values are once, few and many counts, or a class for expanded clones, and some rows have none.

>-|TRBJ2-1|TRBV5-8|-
TGTGCCAGCAGCTTATATCGAGGACAGATAAACAATGAGCAGTTCTTC
CASSLYRGQINNEQFF
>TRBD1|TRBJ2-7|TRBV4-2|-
TGTGCCAGCAGCCGGCAGGGGGCCTACGAGCAGTACTTC
CASSRQGAYEQYF
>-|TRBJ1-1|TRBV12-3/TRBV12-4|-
TGTGCCAGCAGTTTAGGAGTGAACACTGAAGCTTTCTTT
CASSLGVNTEAFF
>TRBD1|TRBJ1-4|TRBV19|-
TGTGCCAGTAGTCCGGGACAGAGCGTCGGCGAAAAACTGTTTTTT
CASSPGQSVGEKLFF
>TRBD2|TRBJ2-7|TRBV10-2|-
TGCGCCAGCAGGTCGGGACTAGCGGGGGGGCCCGGCAACGAGCAGTACTTC
CASRSGLAGGPGNEQYF
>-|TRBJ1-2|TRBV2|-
TGTGCCAGCAGTGAAGGGCAGCCGTATGGCTACACCTTC
CASSEGQPYGYTF
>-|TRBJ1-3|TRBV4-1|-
TGCGCCAGCAGCCAAGAGGGCCACTCTGGAAACACCATATATTTT
CASSQEGHSGNTIYF
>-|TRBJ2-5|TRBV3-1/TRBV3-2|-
TGTGCCAGCAGCCAAGGGCGGGGTCAAGAGACCCAGTACTTC
CASSQGRGQETQYF
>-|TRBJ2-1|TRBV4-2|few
TGTGCCAGCAGCCAAGCTGGTGGCTACGCGGGCAATGAGCAGTTCTTC
CASSQAGGYAGNEQFF
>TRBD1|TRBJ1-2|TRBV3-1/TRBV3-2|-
TGTGCCAGCAGCCCGGGGGTGGGACAGGGGCATGGCTACACCTTC
CASSPGVGQGHGYTF
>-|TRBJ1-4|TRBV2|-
TGTGCCAGCAGTGTGGGTGAAAAACTGTTTTTT
CASSVGEKLFF
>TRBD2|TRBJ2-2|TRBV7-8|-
TGTGCCAGCAGCTTTATGGCTAGCGGGGGTAACACCGGGGAGCTGTTTTTT
CASSFMASGGNTGELFF
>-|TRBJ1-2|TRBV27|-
TGTGCCAGCGGGGCGGGGGACCGCTATGGCTACACCTTC
CASGAGDRYGYTF
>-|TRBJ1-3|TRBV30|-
TGTGCCTGGACCTCCCGGACATCTTCGGGAAACACCATATATTTT
CAWTSRTSSGNTIYF
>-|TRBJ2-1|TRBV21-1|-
TGTGCCAGCAGCAAAGGGTCGGGGGACAATGAGCAGTTCTTC
CASSKGSGDNEQFF
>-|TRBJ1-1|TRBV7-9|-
TGTGCCAGCAGCTTAGAAGTGGCTTTCACTGAAGCTTTCTTT
CASSLEVAFTEAFF